This TCR beta chain was identified in a study of T cells after yellow fever vaccination. TCRdb reprocessed the 5' RACE reads with MiXCR, giving one entry per CDR3 protein. The table lists approximately 330,000 distinct CDR3 sequences, over 4% of them singletons, with about 22% in the top ten. The V gene lost 9 bases and the J gene lost 0 bases, with 12 bases spanning the gap. The CDR3 is made up of 14 amino acids. Germline loops: CDR1 KGHDR, CDR2 SFDVKD. This clonotype has a count of ten or more. This clonotype originated in a man between 18 and 35 years old who received the YFV17D yellow fever vaccine. The genes are TRBV24-1 and TRBJ2-3, with D perhaps TRBD2 (6 bases). Specimen: PBMCs, collected 5 days after the yellow fever booster vaccination. Here the CDR3 DNA reads TGTGCCACCGGGCGGGGCGCTAGCACAGATACGCAGTATTTT. Translation: CATGRGASTDTQYF.